These 2 T cell receptor beta chains were sequenced from one sample in a study of cytomegalovirus exposure and HLA in healthy donors. A multiplex PCR was run with 60 Vbeta primers and 13 Jbeta primers. Generated by immunoSEQ multiplex PCR, the TCRdb table keeps only in-frame clones and is missing some. The ten top clones account for roughly 2%, within a sample of 150,000 to 200,000 clones. The sample comprised PBMCs. These receptors were taken from a man aged 25 to 40 in good health and CMV-seronegative.

The rearrangement uses TRBV7-9 and TRBJ2-3, with 14 bases identical to TRBD2. The junction had 6 bases not matched to a gene; V was cut back by 2 bases and J by 8 bases. The CDR3 spans 16 residues. Germline V gene sequence: CDR1 SEHNR, CDR2 FQNEAQ (reference sequence). CDR3 DNA: TGTGCCAGCAGCTTAATTGCCGGGACTAGCGGGAGTACGCAGTATTTT. This sequence encodes CASSLIAGTSGSTQYF.

Comment on this clone: The same CDR3 also results from other DNA sequences found in this sample. This chain links TRBV10-1 with TRBJ1-1, with 7 bases matching TRBD1. From germline, CDR1 is WNHNN and CDR2 SYGVQD (reference sequence). This CDR3 contains 13 residues. V shed 4 bases, J shed 4 bases, and the junction held 3 bases outside the gene matches. For the CDR3, the DNA is TGCGCCAGCAGTGGACAGGGCGGCACTGAAGCTTTCTTT. Translating it yields CASSGQGGTEAFF.